These T cell receptor beta chains were read from a single sample in a study of OX40 agonist ivuxolimab in advanced cancers. The data were produced by immunoSEQ multiplex PCR, yet TCRdb's version contains in-frame clones alone and is incomplete. The data hold about 120,000 clones, with just under 95% observed a single time. The material was CD4+ or CD8+ T cells sorted from blood, obtained in a trial of the OX40 agonist ivuxolimab. These receptors were obtained from an adult with an advanced solid tumor such as melanoma, head and neck, liver or kidney cancer. The CDR3 runs from the conserved cysteine through the conserved F or W. D genes are given only for firm matches. Size values are once, few and many counts, or a class for expanded clones, and some rows have none.

NA	TRBV6-6	TRBJ1-4	TRBD1	TGTGCCATCAGACAGGAGGGGGCGATAGATGAAAAACTGTTTTTT	CAIRQEGAIDEKLFF
NA	TRBV19	TRBJ2-2	NA	TGTGCCAGCAATTCGAGGGCCGATCCTACGAACACCGGGGAGCTGTTTTTT	CASNSRADPTNTGELFF
NA	TRBV7-2	TRBJ2-7	TRBD2	TGTGCCAGCAGCTTCGGACTAGCACTTTCCTACGAGCAGTACTTC	CASSFGLALSYEQYF
NA	TRBV7-8	TRBJ2-2	NA	TGTGCCAGCAGCTTAGTCCAGGGGGGAGGCACCGGGGAGCTGTTTTTT	CASSLVQGGGTGELFF
few	TRBV28	TRBJ1-1	NA	TGTGCCAGCAGTGTTCTTGACACTGAAGCTTTCTTT	CASSVLDTEAFF
NA	TRBV5-4	TRBJ2-3	NA	TGTGCCAGCAGCTTGGCGGGCCTCACAGATACGCAGTATTTT	CASSLAGLTDTQYF
NA	TRBV6-1	TRBJ1-1	TRBD1	TGTGCCAGCAGTGAGCCCAGGACAGGGAACACTGAAGCTTTCTTT	CASSEPRTGNTEAFF
NA	TRBV28	TRBJ2-7	TRBD1	TGTGCCGGGAGGACAGGGCTGAAGACCTACGAGCAGTACTTC	CAGRTGLKTYEQYF
NA	TRBV4-3	TRBJ2-3	TRBD2	TGCGCCAGCAGCCAAGATCGGACAGCGGGAGGTTGGACAGATACGCAGTATTTT	CASSQDRTAGGWTDTQYF
NA	TRBV11-2	TRBJ2-1	NA	TGTGCCAGCAGCTTAGCAGAGAGCTCCTACAATGAGCAGTTCTTC	CASSLAESSYNEQFF
NA	TRBV5-1	TRBJ2-1	TRBD2	TGCGCCAGCAGCTGGGGGGGTCTTAACAATGAGCAGTTCTTC	CASSWGGLNNEQFF
NA	TRBV4-3	TRBJ2-7	NA	TGCGCCAGCAGCCCCGGACGGTTCCGCTCCTACGAGCAGTACTTC	CASSPGRFRSYEQYF
NA	TRBV19	TRBJ2-3	TRBD1	TGTGCCAGTAGTAAAGTACAGGGGATCACAGATACGCAGTATTTT	CASSKVQGITDTQYF
once	TRBV5-1	TRBJ1-2	NA	TGCGCCAGCAGCCCGGGCCCGTTCACTAACTATGGCTACACCTTC	CASSPGPFTNYGYTF
NA	TRBV5-1	TRBJ2-3	NA	TGCGCCAGCAGCTTGGAGGGAGTCACAGATACGCAGTATTTT	CASSLEGVTDTQYF
NA	TRBV5-1	TRBJ2-3	NA	TGCGCCAGCAGCTTGGGTCAGAGCACAGATACGCAGTATTTT	CASSLGQSTDTQYF
NA	TRBV4-1	TRBJ1-3	NA	TGCGCCAGCAGCCCCAGGGAGATTGCTGGAAACACCATATATTTT	CASSPREIAGNTIYF
NA	TRBV7-7	TRBJ2-1	NA	TGTGCCAGCAGCCCAAACTCCCCGGGCTCCTACAATGAGCAGTTCTTC	CASSPNSPGSYNEQFF
NA	TRBV5-1	TRBJ1-6	NA	TGCGCCAGCAGCGTGGGGGACCTAGAATTAGGGAATTCACCCCTCCACTTT	CASSVGDLELGNSPLHF
NA	TRBV7-2	TRBJ2-3	TRBD1	TGTGCCAGCAGCTTAAGGCAGGGGGATCTCACAGATACGCAGTATTTT	CASSLRQGDLTDTQYF
NA	TRBV11-1	TRBJ2-1	NA	TGTGCCAGCAGCCCCGGGACCAACAATGAGCAGTTCTTC	CASSPGTNNEQFF
NA	TRBV5-8	TRBJ2-3	NA	TGTGCCAGCAGCTTGGGAGGCACAGCCACAGATACGCAGTATTTT	CASSLGGTATDTQYF
NA	TRBV6-5	TRBJ1-5	TRBD1	TGTGCCAGCAGTTATCGTGACAGGGACCTGAATCAGCCCCAGCATTTT	CASSYRDRDLNQPQHF
NA	TRBV30	TRBJ1-6	NA	TGTGCCTGGAGTCCGACGGGGATCCTCTATAATTCACCCCTCCACTTT	CAWSPTGILYNSPLHF
NA	TRBV27	TRBJ1-6	NA	TGTGCCAGCAGTTTATCGTCGACCGCGAATTCACCCCTCCACTTT	CASSLSSTANSPLHF
NA	TRBV7-2	TRBJ2-2	NA	TGTGCCAGCAGCCCGGAACGGGGTCGAGGCGGGCTGTTTTTT	CASSPERGRGGLFF
NA	TRBV2	TRBJ2-2	NA	TGTGCCAGCAGGACCGACAGGATAAACACCGGGGAGCTGTTTTTT	CASRTDRINTGELFF
NA	TRBV28	TRBJ1-4	TRBD1	TGTGCCAGCAGTGGCAGGGGGCCAGAGGGTGAAAAACTGTTTTTT	CASSGRGPEGEKLFF
NA	TRBV9	TRBJ2-3	NA	TGTGCCAGCAACTTAGAGTTAGGCACAGATACGCAGTATTTT	CASNLELGTDTQYF
NA	TRBV6-5	TRBJ2-2	NA	TGTGCCAGCACCCCCCGGGCAGAGTACACCGGGGAGCTGTTTTTT	CASTPRAEYTGELFF
NA	TRBV6-5	TRBJ1-6	NA	TGTGCCAGCACCTCAGGGGTGTATTCACCCCTCCACTTT	CASTSGVYSPLHF